These 22 T cell receptor beta chains were all obtained from the same sample, sequenced in a study of blood T cells in healthy people across ages. Using a J-beta primer mix together with a sample-barcoded 5' primer, a second PCR was run for roughly 6 to 12 cycles. TCRdb reprocessed the 5' RACE reads with MiXCR, giving one entry per CDR3 protein. There are 850,000 to 950,000 distinct CDR3 sequences in the sample; about 30% occur only once, and 15% to 20% lies in the top ten. Material: blood. The receptors derive from a woman of 80 years or more in good health.

The V gene is TRBV6-5, the J gene TRBJ2-2; TRBD1 matches at 9 bases. The CDR3 loop spans 15 amino acids. CDR1 is MNHEY and CDR2 is SVGAGI in the germline V gene. Trimming took 7 bases from V and 6 from J; bases not matched to a gene: 9. The CDR3 sequence: CASTGNRGRAGELFF. The CDR3 DNA follows: TGTGCCAGCACCGGGAACAGGGGGCGTGCCGGGGAGCTGTTTTTT.

V gene TRBV2 combines with J gene TRBJ2-2; D is possibly TRBD2 (6 bases). Germline CDR1 is SNHLY and CDR2 is FYNNEI. This CDR3 has 13 residues. With 11 bases removed from V and 8 bases from J, the gap between germline ends came to 18 bases. CDR3 sequence: CAAGGAVAGELFF. CDR3 nucleotides: TGTGCCGCCGGCGGGGCCGTGGCAGGGGAGCTGTTTTTT.

The CDR3: CASSSGTSGSYEQYF. DNA for the CDR3: TGTGCCAGCAGCTCAGGGACTAGCGGGAGCTACGAGCAGTACTTC. This sequence joins TRBV27 and TRBJ2-7; 14 bases line up with TRBD2. The CDR3 has 15 amino acids. Germline-derived CDR1 and CDR2 are MNHEY and SMNVEV (reference sequence). V shed 6 bases, J shed 3 bases, and the junction held 4 bases outside the gene matches.

This clonotype has ten or more counts. The rearrangement uses TRBV7-8 and TRBJ2-3, with TRBD2 as a possible D gene (6 bases). The CDR3 has 12 residues. V lost 8 bases, J lost 4 bases, and 10 bases lay in between. CDR1 SGHVS and CDR2 FQNEAQ come from the germline V gene. The CDR3 DNA reads TGTGCCAGCGCCAGGGAGGCAGATACGCAGTATTTT. This gives the protein CASAREADTQYF.

This clonotype came up many times. The CDR3 loop is CASRDGQGVVNEKLFF. The CDR3, as DNA: TGCGCCAGCAGGGACGGACAGGGGGTAGTTAATGAAAAACTGTTTTTT. This chain joins TRBV10-2 and TRBJ1-4, with 10 bases that match TRBD1. Trimming took 6 bases from V and 4 from J; bases not matched to a gene: 8. Germline lookup yields CDR1 WSHSY and CDR2 SAAADI. This CDR3 has 16 amino acids.

This clonotype appeared a few times. This sequence joins TRBV6-2 or TRBV6-3 and TRBJ2-3; 7 nucleotides line up with TRBD2. Germline trimming cut 4 bases from V and 2 bases from J; bases unmatched to any gene: 9. The CDR3 is 16 residues long. CDR1 and CDR2 from the germline V gene are MNHEY and SVGEGT. CDR3 bases: TGTGCCAGCAGTTGGGTCAGCGGGGCTTACACAGATACGCAGTATTTT. Protein: CASSWVSGAYTDTQYF.

This clonotype was seen a handful of times. The junction does not match germline at one end; this may be a read error. This rearrangement joins TRBV12-3 or TRBV12-4 to TRBJ1-6; 7 nucleotides agree with TRBD1. The CDR3 length is 15 residues. CDR3 region: CASSFGYRGNSPFHF. The CDR3 DNA reads as TGTGCCAGCAGTTTCGGGTACAGGGGAAATTCACCCTTCCACTTT.

About this clonotype itself: A much more abundant neighbour one base away suggests this may be a read error. The chain is built from TRBV7-2 and TRBJ1-5; D is undetermined. Per the germline V gene, CDR1 is SGHTA and CDR2 is FQGNSA. The V gene lost 1 base and the J gene lost 6 bases, with 10 bases spanning the gap. The CDR3 sequence is 14 residues long. CDR3 region: CASSLGARGQPQHF. CDR3 DNA: TGTGCCAGCAGCTTAGGTGCTCGGGGTCAGCCCCAGCATTTT.

The table lists this clonotype with a few counts. The chain links TRBV5-5 to TRBJ2-5, with D maybe TRBD1 (5 bases). Trimming pared 0 bases from V and 11 bases from J, leaving 20 bases between. This CDR3 comprises 15 residues. From germline, CDR1 is SGHKS and CDR2 YYEKEE (reference sequence). The CDR3 region is CASSLVGVVDNEQYF. CDR3 coding DNA: TGTGCCAGCAGCTTGGTAGGGGTAGTCGACAATGAGCAGTACTTC.

This clonotype was detected once. A read error may be the cause here, since a much bigger clone is one base away. The V call is TRBV3-1, the J call TRBJ2-3; maybe TRBD2 (6 bases). The V and J ends lost 4 bases and 10 bases respectively, with 24 bases between them. Germline CDR1 is LGHDT and CDR2 is YNNKEL (reference sequence). CDR3 length: 16 residues. CDR3 in DNA: TGTGCCAGCAGCCGAGGAGGAGGGCGCCGAAATGATGCGCAGTATTTT. Its protein product is CASSRGGGRRNDAQYF.

Ten or more counts support this clonotype. The rearrangement links TRBV7-2 to TRBJ2-7, with D hard to call. This CDR3 spans 15 amino acids. The V gene's germline CDR1 is SGHTA and CDR2 FQGNSA. Trimming removed 1 base at V and 3 bases at J, with 13 bases between. This CDR3 is CASSLVAGYNYEQYF. CDR3 bases: TGTGCCAGCAGCTTAGTGGCAGGATATAACTACGAGCAGTACTTC.

Comment on this clonotype: A read error may be the cause here, since a much bigger clone is one base away. J is TRBJ2-5 and V is TRBV5-1, with D unclear. This CDR3 has 13 residues. CDR1 is SGHRS, CDR2 YFSETQ, per germline. V gave up 4 bases and J gave up 11 bases, with 18 bases separating them. CDR3 in amino acids: CASSLDTYNEQYF. The CDR3 DNA reads as TGCGCCAGCAGCCTCGATACCTACAATGAGCAGTACTTC.

This clonotype was counted a single time. The chain uses TRBV27 and TRBJ2-7, with TRBD1 identical over 8 bases. The CDR3 has 18 residues. V dropped 6 bases and J dropped 8; count of bases not matched to a gene: 24. Germline CDR1 is MNHEY and CDR2 is SMNVEV (reference sequence). CDR3 bases: TGTGCCAGCAGCCAAATAGGACCCTTAGGACAGGGATCCCACAAGCAGTACTTC. Protein sequence: CASSQIGPLGQGSHKQYF.

This clonotype was detected many times. The chain joins TRBV29-1 to TRBJ1-4; the match to TRBD1 covers 9 bases. Germline V CDR1 and CDR2: SQVTM, ANQGSEA. V shed 6 bases and J 8 bases; nucleotides not matched to a gene: 7. This CDR3 contains 13 residues. CDR3 region: CSVRGQGNEKLFF. The CDR3 DNA reads TGCAGCGTGAGGGGACAGGGCAACGAAAAACTGTTTTTT. Full variable domain (outside the CDR3, taken from reference TRBV29-1 and TRBJ1-4): SAVISQKPSRDICQRGTSLTIQCQVDSQVTMMFWYRQQPGQSLTLIATANQGSEATYESGFVIDKFPISRPNLTFSTLTVSNMSPEDSSIYLCSVRGQGNEKLFFGSGTQLSVL.

As for this clonotype: At one end, the junction sequence differs from germline, possibly due to a read error. V is TRBV7-7 and J is TRBJ2-1; D possibly corresponds to TRBD1 (6 bases). Germline V lookup: CDR1 SSHAT, CDR2 FNYEAQ (reference sequence). The CDR3 runs 14 residues. The CDR3 protein is CASSLGRGGETQFF. The CDR3 nucleotides read TGTGCTAGCAGCTTAGGCAGGGGCGGAGAGACCCAGTTCTTC.

In this sample, this clonotype turned up many times. V gene TRBV6-5 combines with J gene TRBJ1-4; D gene uncertain. Germline V CDR1 and CDR2: MNHEY, SVGAGI. The V end lost 0 bases, the J end lost 7 bases, and 12 bases lay between the germline ends. This CDR3 has 15 residues. The CDR3 DNA is TGTGCCAGCAGTTACTCAGGGCGATCTGGTGAAAAACTGTTTTTT. The encoded protein is CASSYSGRSGEKLFF.

The chain recombines TRBV12-3 or TRBV12-4 with TRBJ2-3, with D unresolved. V was clipped by 6 bases and J by 4 bases, with 8 bases between them. The CDR3 is 12 amino acids. CDR3 residues: CASRLLSDTQYF. The CDR3 region has the DNA TGTGCCAGCAGACTCCTATCAGATACGCAGTATTTT.

At least ten counts were recorded for this clonotype. The CDR3 region has the DNA TGTGCCAGCAGCTTAGCCCTCCTAGCGGGGGGCACCACAGATACGCAGTATTTT. Its translation: CASSLALLAGGTTDTQYF. V and J are TRBV7-2 and TRBJ2-3; the match to TRBD2 covers 11 bases. Germline loops: CDR1 SGHTA, CDR2 FQGNSA. The ends lost 0 bases at V and 2 bases at J; junction bases unmatched: 7. The CDR3 extends over 18 amino acids.

A remark on this clonotype: A single base separates this from a much larger clone, so it may be a read error. The V call is TRBV28, the J call TRBJ2-1; 10 positions match TRBD2. The V gene end was trimmed by 8 bases and the J gene end by 4 bases; junction bases not matched to a gene: 11. Germline assignment: CDR1 MDHEN and CDR2 SYDVKM. The CDR3 totals 16 residues. Here the CDR3 reads CASGTIAGGRYNEQFF. CDR3 in DNA: TGTGCCAGCGGCACTATAGCGGGGGGTCGATACAATGAGCAGTTCTTC. The whole variable domain, remainder taken from reference TRBV28 and TRBJ2-1, is DVKVTQSSRYLVKRTGEKVFLECVQDMDHENMFWYRQDPGLGLRLIYFSYDVKMKEKGDIPEGYSVSREKKERFSLILESASTNQTSMYLCASGTIAGGRYNEQFFGPGTRLTVL.

This clonotype was found a few times. The chain carries TRBV20-1 and TRBJ1-1; the D gene is possibly TRBD1 (6 bases). This CDR3 comprises 10 residues. Germline V gene lookup returns CDR1 DFQATT and CDR2 SNEGSKA (reference sequence). The CDR3 nucleotides read TGCGGGACACAGAACACTGAAGCTTTCTTT. Amino acid sequence: CGTQNTEAFF.

J is TRBJ1-1 and V is TRBV20-1, with TRBD1 as a possible D gene (5 bases). The CDR3 totals 13 residues. V dropped 6 bases and J dropped 7 bases, with 18 bases sitting between them. CDR1 and CDR2 from the germline V gene are DFQATT and SNEGSKA (reference sequence). CDR3: CSATEPGRIEAFF. The CDR3 nucleotides read TGCAGTGCCACAGAACCGGGACGGATTGAAGCTTTCTTT.

This clonotype was counted only a few times. V is TRBV5-1 and J is TRBJ1-4; D remains unclear. Germline CDR1 reads SGHRS; CDR2 reads YFSETQ. V was pared by 0 bases and J by 0 bases, with 6 bases between. The CDR3 runs 15 residues. The chain's CDR3 is CASSLGRTTNEKLFF. The CDR3, as DNA: TGCGCCAGCAGCTTGGGAAGGACAACTAATGAAAAACTGTTTTTT.